This is a list of T cell receptor beta chains from one sample in a study of cytomegalovirus exposure and HLA in healthy donors. Sequencing was performed with immunoSEQ multiplex PCR; in TCRdb, only in-frame clones are kept and a portion is missing. The table lists 75,000 to 90,000 clones, roughly 63% of them singletons. The sequenced material came from PBMCs. The receptors derive from a woman between 35 and 50 years old in good health and CMV-seropositive. Both conserved end residues are part of each CDR3. A D gene is named only where the DNA matches it firmly. Size is omitted from some rows. Given values are once, few, many or a class for expanded clones.

d_call j_call v_call clone_size cdr3_nt cdr3_aa
TRBD2 TRBJ2-3 TRBV28 few TGTGCCAGCAGTTTCGGGAGATGGGAGGGACAGGTGACTAGCGGGGGAACAGATACGCAGTATTTT CASSFGRWEGQVTSGGTDTQYF
NA TRBJ1-2 TRBV30 few TGTGCCTGGAGTCCCTCCTGGGAGGTTGGCGGCTACACCTTC CAWSPSWEVGGYTF
TRBD1 TRBJ2-2 TRBV5-1 NA TGCGCCAGCAGCTTCGGGACAGCGAACACCGGGGAGCTGTTTTTT CASSFGTANTGELFF
TRBD1 TRBJ2-1 TRBV6-1 once TGTGCCAGCAAATTACAGGGGTTTAATGAGCAGTTCTTC CASKLQGFNEQFF
TRBD1 TRBJ1-5 TRBV28 NA TGTGCCAGCAGTTTAAGGACAGGGTATCAATTCGGGCCCCAGCATTTT CASSLRTGYQFGPQHF
NA TRBJ1-3 TRBV6-5 NA TGTGCCAGCAGTTACTCGGCAGGGCAATCGGGAAACACCATATATTTT CASSYSAGQSGNTIYF
NA TRBJ1-2 TRBV28 few TGTGCCAGCAGTTCACCCGCGGGGATTAACTATGGCTACACCTTC CASSSPAGINYGYTF
TRBD1 TRBJ2-7 TRBV6-6 NA TGTGCCAGCAGGTATCTTTGGGGGACAGTCTACGAGCAGTACTTC CASRYLWGTVYEQYF
TRBD1 TRBJ2-7 TRBV28 NA TGTGCCAGCAGTCTGGCAGGGGGCCCCTACGAGCAGTACTTC CASSLAGGPYEQYF
NA TRBJ2-3 TRBV9 NA TGTGCCAGCAAACCGGGAGACTTTTACGCAGATACGCAGTATTTT CASKPGDFYADTQYF
TRBD2 TRBJ2-1 TRBV5-1 NA TGCGCCAGCAGCCCCATCGGGTCAGCGGGAGGGAATGAGCAGTTCTTC CASSPIGSAGGNEQFF
TRBD1 TRBJ2-2 TRBV7-7 NA TGTGCCAGCAGCGGAGACAGGGTGAACACCGGGGAGCTGTTTTTT CASSGDRVNTGELFF
NA TRBJ2-5 TRBV4-3 NA TGCGCCAGCAGCCAAAATTATCAGGGCGGAAAACAAGAGACCCAGTACTTC CASSQNYQGGKQETQYF
NA TRBJ1-1 TRBV9 NA TGTGCCAGCAGCCCGTTCGAGAGTACGAACACTGAAGCTTTCTTT CASSPFESTNTEAFF
TRBD2 TRBJ2-3 TRBV27 NA TGTGCCAGCACTTTGGGGGGACTAGCCACAGATACGCAGTATTTT CASTLGGLATDTQYF
TRBD1 TRBJ2-3 TRBV28 NA TGTGCCAGCAGTCAGACAGGGGGGGATACGCAGTATTTT CASSQTGGDTQYF
TRBD1 TRBJ1-5 TRBV18 NA TGTGCCAGCTCACAAGAGACAGGGGCGGATCAGCCCCAGCATTTT CASSQETGADQPQHF
NA TRBJ2-3 TRBV9 NA TGTGCCAGCAGCGTAGCCGGACAGCTCACAGATACGCAGTATTTT CASSVAGQLTDTQYF
TRBD2 TRBJ2-1 TRBV5-4 NA TGTGCCAGCAGCTTCCTTAGCGGGAGTAAGAATGAGCAGTTCTTC CASSFLSGSKNEQFF
NA TRBJ1-2 TRBV25-1 few TGTGCCAGCAGTGAGGCAGGCCTCACGCTTGATGGCTACACCTTC CASSEAGLTLDGYTF
NA TRBJ2-3 TRBV9 NA TGTGCCAGCAGCGGTAATAGGGGAGATACGCAGTATTTT CASSGNRGDTQYF
TRBD2 TRBJ2-7 TRBV2 NA TGTGCCAGCAGCCTGGGACTAGCGGTCGGGAACGAGCAGTACTTC CASSLGLAVGNEQYF
NA TRBJ2-6 TRBV30 once TGTGCCTGGAGTGCAGGCTCTGGGGCCAACGTCCTGACTTTC CAWSAGSGANVLTF
TRBD1 TRBJ1-4 TRBV29-1 NA TGCAGCGTTGGGTGGACAGGGGGTGAAAAACTGTTTTTT CSVGWTGGEKLFF
NA TRBJ1-1 TRBV5-4 few TGTGCCAGCAGCTACTATACTACTGAAGCTTTCTTT CASSYYTTEAFF
NA TRBJ1-4 TRBV30 NA TGTGCCTGGAGCGGGAGGATTACCTCACAGGGTACACTGTTTTTT CAWSGRITSQGTLFF
NA TRBJ1-5 TRBV4-3 once TGCGCCAGCAGCCAAGAAGTATTTTTCGACGGGGGCAATCAGCCCCAGCATTTT CASSQEVFFDGGNQPQHF
TRBD2 TRBJ2-7 TRBV2 NA TGTGCCAGCGATCTCGGACTAGCCGTCTACGAGCAGTACTTC CASDLGLAVYEQYF
NA TRBJ2-7 TRBV7-2 few TGTGCCAGCAGCACAACGACAGGGAGGTCCTACGAGCAGTACTTC CASSTTTGRSYEQYF
NA TRBJ2-2 TRBV10-1 few TGCGCCAGCAGTGAACTAGCCGGGAGTGGCGGGGAGCTGTTTTTT CASSELAGSGGELFF
TRBD1 TRBJ1-5 TRBV15 NA TGTGCCACCAGCAGAGAGACAGGGGAGGGTCAGCCCCAGCATTTT CATSRETGEGQPQHF
TRBD2 TRBJ2-5 TRBV2 NA TGTGCCAGCAGTGTGGCGGGAGCCCAAGAGACCCAGTACTTC CASSVAGAQETQYF
TRBD1 TRBJ1-5 TRBV6-1 few TGTGCCAGCAGTTGGGACAGGGCGGGCAATCAGCCCCAGCATTTT CASSWDRAGNQPQHF
NA TRBJ2-1 TRBV18 NA TGTGCCAGCTCACCACCACAGTACAATGAGCAGTTCTTC CASSPPQYNEQFF
TRBD1 TRBJ2-7 TRBV5-8 few TGTGCCAGCAGCCAGGCCAGGACAGGGAGTTACGAGCAGTACTTC CASSQARTGSYEQYF
NA TRBJ1-2 TRBV4-3 NA TGCGCCAGCAGCCAAGATAGGGGCGTTTTTAACTATGGCTACACCTTC CASSQDRGVFNYGYTF
TRBD2 TRBJ2-7 TRBV4-3 NA TGCGCCAGCAGCCAAGTTTTGGGTAGCGGGAACCCCAGCTCCTACGAGCAGTACTTC CASSQVLGSGNPSSYEQYF
NA TRBJ2-1 TRBV9 NA TGTGCCAGCAGCGTAGCTTTGGGCGTCTCGGAGCAGTTCTTC CASSVALGVSEQFF
NA TRBJ1-1 TRBV5-5 NA TGTGCCAGCAGCTTGGTTGGCAAGAACACTGAAGCTTTCTTT CASSLVGKNTEAFF
TRBD1 TRBJ1-3 TRBV7-9 few TGTGCCAGCAGCTCTGGACAGGGCACTGGAAACACCATATATTTT CASSSGQGTGNTIYF
TRBD2 TRBJ2-1 TRBV5-1 NA TGCGCCAGCAGACCATTCGGGACTAGAGACAATGAGCAGTTCTTC CASRPFGTRDNEQFF
NA TRBJ1-1 TRBV5-4 NA TGTGCCAGCAGCTCTGGGCGGGGGCGGAACACTGAAGCTTTCTTT CASSSGRGRNTEAFF
TRBD2 TRBJ2-7 TRBV29-1 NA TGCAGCGTTGGTCCCGGACTAGCGGCCTACGAGCAGTACTTC CSVGPGLAAYEQYF
TRBD2 TRBJ2-7 TRBV6-5 few TGTGCCAGCAGTTACTCGGGTAGCGGGGGCGAGCAGTACTTC CASSYSGSGGEQYF